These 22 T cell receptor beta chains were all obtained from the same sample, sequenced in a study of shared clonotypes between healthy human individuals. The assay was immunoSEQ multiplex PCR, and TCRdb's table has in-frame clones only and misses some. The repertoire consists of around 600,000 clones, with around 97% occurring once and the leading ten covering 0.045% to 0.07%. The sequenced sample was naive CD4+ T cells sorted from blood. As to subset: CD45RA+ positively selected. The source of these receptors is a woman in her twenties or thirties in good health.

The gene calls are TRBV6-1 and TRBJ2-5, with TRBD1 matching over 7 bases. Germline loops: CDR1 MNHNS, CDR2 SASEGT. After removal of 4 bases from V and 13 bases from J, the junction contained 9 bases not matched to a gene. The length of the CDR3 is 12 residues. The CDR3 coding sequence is TGTGCCAGCAGTGCCCGGGACAGCGTGTGGTACTTC. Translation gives CASSARDSVWYF.

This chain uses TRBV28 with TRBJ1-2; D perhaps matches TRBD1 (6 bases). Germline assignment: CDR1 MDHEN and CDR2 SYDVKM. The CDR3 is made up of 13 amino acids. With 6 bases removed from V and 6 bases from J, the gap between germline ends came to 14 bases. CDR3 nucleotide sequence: TGTGCCAGCAGGGAATCGACAGGAAATGGCTACACCTTC. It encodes CASRESTGNGYTF.

The CDR3 nucleotides are TGCGCCAGCAGTGTTCACCTAGCGGGAAAAGAGACCCAGTACTTC. Its protein is CASSVHLAGKETQYF. The V gene is TRBV10-2, the J gene TRBJ2-5; 9 nucleotides align to TRBD2. CDR3 length equals 15 residues. Germline V gives CDR1 WSHSY, CDR2 SAAADI. V dropped 4 bases and J dropped 3; count of bases not matched to a gene: 6.

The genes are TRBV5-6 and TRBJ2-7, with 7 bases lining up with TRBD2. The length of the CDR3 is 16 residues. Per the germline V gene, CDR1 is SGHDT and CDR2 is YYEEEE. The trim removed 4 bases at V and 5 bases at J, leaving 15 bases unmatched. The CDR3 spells CASSVVEAGTYHEQYF. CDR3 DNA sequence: TGTGCCAGCAGCGTAGTGGAAGCGGGAACTTACCACGAGCAGTACTTC.

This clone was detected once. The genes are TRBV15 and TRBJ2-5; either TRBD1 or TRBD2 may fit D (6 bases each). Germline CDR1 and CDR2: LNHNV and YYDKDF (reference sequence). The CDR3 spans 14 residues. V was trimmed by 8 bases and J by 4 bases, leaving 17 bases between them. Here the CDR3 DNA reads TGTGCCACCCGAGGAGGGGGAGCGGGAGAGACCCAGTACTTC. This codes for CATRGGGAGETQYF.

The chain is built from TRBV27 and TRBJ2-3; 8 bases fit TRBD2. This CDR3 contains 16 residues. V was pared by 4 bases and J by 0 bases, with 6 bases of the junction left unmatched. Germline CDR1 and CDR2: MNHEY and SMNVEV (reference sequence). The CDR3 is CASSSLGGVSTDTQYF. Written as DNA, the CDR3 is TGTGCCAGCAGTTCCCTCGGGGGGGTAAGCACAGATACGCAGTATTTT.

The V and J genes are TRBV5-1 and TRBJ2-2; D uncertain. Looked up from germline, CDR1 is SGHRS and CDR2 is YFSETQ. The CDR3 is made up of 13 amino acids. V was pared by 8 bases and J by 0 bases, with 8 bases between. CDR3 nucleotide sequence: TGCGCCAGTATTCCACCGAACACCGGGGAGCTGTTTTTT. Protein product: CASIPPNTGELFF.

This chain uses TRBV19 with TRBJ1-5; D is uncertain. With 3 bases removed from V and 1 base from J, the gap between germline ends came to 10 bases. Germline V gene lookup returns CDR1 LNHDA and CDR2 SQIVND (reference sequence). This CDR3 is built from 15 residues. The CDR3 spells CASSIESNSNQPQHF. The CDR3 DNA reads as TGTGCCAGTAGTATTGAGTCGAACAGCAATCAGCCCCAGCATTTT.

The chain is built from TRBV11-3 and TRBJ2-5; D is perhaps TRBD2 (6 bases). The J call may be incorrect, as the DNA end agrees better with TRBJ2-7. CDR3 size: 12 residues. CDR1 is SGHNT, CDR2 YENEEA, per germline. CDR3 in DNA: TGTGCCAGCAGCTCTAGGGAGGCCGAGCAGTACTTC. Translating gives CASSSREAEQYF.

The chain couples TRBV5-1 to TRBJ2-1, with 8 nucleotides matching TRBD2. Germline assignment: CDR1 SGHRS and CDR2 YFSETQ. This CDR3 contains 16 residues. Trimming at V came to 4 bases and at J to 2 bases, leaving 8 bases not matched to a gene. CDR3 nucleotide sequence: TGCGCCAGCAGCGGACCGGGACTAGGGACCTACAATGAGCAGTTCTTC. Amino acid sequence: CASSGPGLGTYNEQFF.

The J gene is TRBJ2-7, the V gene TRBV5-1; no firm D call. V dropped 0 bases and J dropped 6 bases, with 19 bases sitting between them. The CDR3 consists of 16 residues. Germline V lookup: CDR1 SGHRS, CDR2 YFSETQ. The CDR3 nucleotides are TGCGCCAGCAGCTTGGCCAATTCCGGTTTTCAGTTCGAGCAGTACTTC. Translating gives CASSLANSGFQFEQYF.

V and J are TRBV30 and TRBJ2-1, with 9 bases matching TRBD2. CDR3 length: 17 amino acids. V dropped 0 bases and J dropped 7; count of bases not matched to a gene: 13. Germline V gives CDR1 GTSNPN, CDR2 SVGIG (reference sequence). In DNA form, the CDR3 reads TGTGCCTGGAGTGTGGGGGGGCGCGGGAGGGCCCATAATGAGCAGTTCTTC. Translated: CAWSVGGRGRAHNEQFF.

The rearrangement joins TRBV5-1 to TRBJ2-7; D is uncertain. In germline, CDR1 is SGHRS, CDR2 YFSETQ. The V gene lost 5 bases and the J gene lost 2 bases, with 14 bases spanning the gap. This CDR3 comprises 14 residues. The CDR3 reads CASRRTQGAYEQYF. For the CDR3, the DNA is TGCGCCAGCAGAAGAACCCAAGGAGCCTACGAGCAGTACTTC. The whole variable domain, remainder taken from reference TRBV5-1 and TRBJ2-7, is KAGVTQTPRYLIKTRGQQVTLSCSPISGHRSVSWYQQTPGQGLQFLFEYFSETQRNKGNFPGRFSGRQFSNSRSEMNVSTLELGDSALYLCASRRTQGAYEQYFGPGTRLTVT.

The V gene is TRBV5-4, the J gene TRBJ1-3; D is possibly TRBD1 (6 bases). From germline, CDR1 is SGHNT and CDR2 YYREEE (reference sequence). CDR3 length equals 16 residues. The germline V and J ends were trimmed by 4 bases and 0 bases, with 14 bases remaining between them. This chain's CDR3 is CASSLQGRDSGNTIYF. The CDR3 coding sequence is TGTGCCAGCAGCCTACAGGGTAGGGACTCTGGAAACACCATATATTTT.

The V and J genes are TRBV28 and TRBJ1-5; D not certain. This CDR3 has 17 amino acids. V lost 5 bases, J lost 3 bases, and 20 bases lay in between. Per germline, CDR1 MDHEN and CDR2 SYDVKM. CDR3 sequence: CASSRGGWKKLNQPQHF. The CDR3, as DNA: TGTGCCAGCAGTCGTGGCGGGTGGAAAAAGCTCAATCAGCCCCAGCATTTT.

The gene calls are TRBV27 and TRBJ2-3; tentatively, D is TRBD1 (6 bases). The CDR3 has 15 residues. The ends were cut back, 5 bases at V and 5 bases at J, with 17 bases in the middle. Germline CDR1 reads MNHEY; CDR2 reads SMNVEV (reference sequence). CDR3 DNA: TGTGCCAGCAGTGGGGGCCACGTTGTAAGAGATACGCAGTATTTT. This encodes CASSGGHVVRDTQYF.

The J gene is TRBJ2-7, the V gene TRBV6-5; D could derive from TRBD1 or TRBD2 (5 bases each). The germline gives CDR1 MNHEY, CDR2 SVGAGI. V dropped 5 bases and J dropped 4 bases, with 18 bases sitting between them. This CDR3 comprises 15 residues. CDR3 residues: CASSRLGAGGYEQYF. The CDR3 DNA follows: TGTGCCAGCAGTCGCCTAGGGGCAGGAGGATACGAGCAGTACTTC.

CDR3 amino acids: CSAIFRDEQFF. CDR3 in DNA: TGCAGTGCTATATTCCGAGATGAGCAGTTCTTC. The chain couples TRBV20-1 to TRBJ2-1, with no clear D. This CDR3 has 11 amino acids. CDR1 is DFQATT, CDR2 SNEGSKA, per germline (reference sequence). The germline V and J ends were trimmed by 4 bases and 8 bases, with 9 bases remaining between them.

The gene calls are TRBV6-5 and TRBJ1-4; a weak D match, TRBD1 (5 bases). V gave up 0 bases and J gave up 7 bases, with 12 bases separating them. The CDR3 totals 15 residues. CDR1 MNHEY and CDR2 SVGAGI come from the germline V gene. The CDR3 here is CASSYSRRGGEKLFF. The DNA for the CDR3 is TGTGCCAGCAGTTACTCGAGGAGGGGTGGTGAAAAACTGTTTTTT.

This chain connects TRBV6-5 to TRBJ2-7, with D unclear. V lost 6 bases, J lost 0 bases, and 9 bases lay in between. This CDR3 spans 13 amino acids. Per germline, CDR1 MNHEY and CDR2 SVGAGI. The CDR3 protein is CASSPHFSYEQYF. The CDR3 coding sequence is TGTGCCAGCAGCCCCCATTTCTCCTACGAGCAGTACTTC.

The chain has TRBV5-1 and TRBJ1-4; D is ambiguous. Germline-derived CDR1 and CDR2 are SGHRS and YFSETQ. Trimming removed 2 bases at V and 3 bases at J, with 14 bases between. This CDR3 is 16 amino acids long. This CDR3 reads CASSFSQAVANEKLFF. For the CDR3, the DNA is TGCGCCAGCAGCTTTTCGCAGGCCGTCGCTAATGAAAAACTGTTTTTT.

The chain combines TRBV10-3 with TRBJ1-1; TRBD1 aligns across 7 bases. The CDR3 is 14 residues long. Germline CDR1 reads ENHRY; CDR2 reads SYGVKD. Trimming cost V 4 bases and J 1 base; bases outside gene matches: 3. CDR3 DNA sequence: TGTGCCATCAGTGGGGGGACAGAGAACACTGAAGCTTTCTTT. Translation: CAISGGTENTEAFF.